This TCR beta chain was documented in a study of blood T cells in healthy people across ages. Whole-study findings and limits: Researchers said unsorted PBMCs prevented a conclusive naive versus antigen-experienced comparison.

Through a sample-barcoded 5' primer and a J-beta primer mix, a second PCR was run for about 6 to 11 cycles. One entry per CDR3 protein, called by TCRdb with MiXCR from the 5' RACE reads. The data hold 1.5 million to 2 million distinct CDR3 sequences, with around 50% observed a single time. Trimming stripped 5 bases from V and 0 bases from J, with 12 bases between. Germline CDR1 is SGHDT and CDR2 is YYEEEE. The CDR3 totals 15 residues. PBMCs were isolated at a quantity of at least 6 million per sample. For this clonotype: Its antigen is not identified.

The clonotype comes from a woman in her thirties or forties in good health. The chain recombines TRBV5-6 with TRBJ2-1; D assignment may be TRBD1 or TRBD2 (5 bases each). Sequencing was performed on blood. The CDR3 loop is CASRTGTASYNEQFF. For the CDR3, the DNA is TGTGCCAGCAGAACCGGGACGGCCTCCTACAATGAGCAGTTCTTC. Looking up the rest from reference TRBV5-6 and TRBJ2-1 gives the full variable domain: DAGVTQSPTHLIKTRGQQVTLRCSPKSGHDTVSWYQQALGQGPQFIFQYYEEEERQRGNFPDRFSGHQFPNYSSELNVNALLLGDSALYLCASRTGTASYNEQFFGPGTRLTVL.